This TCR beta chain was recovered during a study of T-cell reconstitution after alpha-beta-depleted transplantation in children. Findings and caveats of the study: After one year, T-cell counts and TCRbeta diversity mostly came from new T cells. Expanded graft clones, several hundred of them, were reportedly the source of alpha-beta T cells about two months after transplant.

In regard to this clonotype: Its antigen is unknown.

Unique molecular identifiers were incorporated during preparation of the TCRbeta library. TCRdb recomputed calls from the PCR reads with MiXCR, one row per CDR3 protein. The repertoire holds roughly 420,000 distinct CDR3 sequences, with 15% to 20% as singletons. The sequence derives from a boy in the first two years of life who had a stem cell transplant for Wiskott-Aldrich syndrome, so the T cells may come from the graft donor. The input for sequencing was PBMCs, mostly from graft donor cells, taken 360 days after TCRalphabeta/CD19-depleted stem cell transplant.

The CDR3: CASSFRLADEQFF. CDR3 DNA sequence: TGTGCCAGCAGTTTTAGGCTAGCAGATGAGCAGTTCTTC. The gene calls are TRBV12-3 or TRBV12-4 and TRBJ2-1, with D maybe TRBD2 (5 bases). CDR3 length: 13 amino acids. V lost 3 bases, J lost 8 bases, and 11 bases lay in between.